This T cell receptor (beta chain) was sequenced during a study of blood T cell repertoires in COVID-19. At the level of the study: Samples representing acute and convalescent COVID-19 were sourced from the United States, Italy and Spain. The cDNA or gDNA used as material had been derived from T cells, B-cell-depleted T cells, or PBMCs.

As processed by the authors: Cell counts per sample came from amplifying reference gene primers. Some clones are missing from TCRdb's copy, which holds only in-frame ones; the method was immunoSEQ multiplex PCR. That table is the source of V, J and clone size, and D and trimming were worked out from the DNA. There are about 88,000 clones in the sample; 85% to 95% occur only once, and over 1.5% lies in the top ten. Germline CDR1 and CDR2: SGHRS and YFSETQ. The ends were cut back, 0 bases at V and 4 bases at J, with 11 bases in the middle. The CDR3 length is 15 residues. The sequenced sample consisted of peripheral blood. V is TRBV5-1 and J is TRBJ1-3; TRBD1 might be the D (5 bases). The origin of this receptor is a man between 60 and 70 years old with acute or convalescent COVID-19. The CDR3 is CASSLGGGDGNTIYF. As DNA, the CDR3 is TGCGCCAGCAGCTTGGGTGGCGGGGACGGAAACACCATATATTTT.